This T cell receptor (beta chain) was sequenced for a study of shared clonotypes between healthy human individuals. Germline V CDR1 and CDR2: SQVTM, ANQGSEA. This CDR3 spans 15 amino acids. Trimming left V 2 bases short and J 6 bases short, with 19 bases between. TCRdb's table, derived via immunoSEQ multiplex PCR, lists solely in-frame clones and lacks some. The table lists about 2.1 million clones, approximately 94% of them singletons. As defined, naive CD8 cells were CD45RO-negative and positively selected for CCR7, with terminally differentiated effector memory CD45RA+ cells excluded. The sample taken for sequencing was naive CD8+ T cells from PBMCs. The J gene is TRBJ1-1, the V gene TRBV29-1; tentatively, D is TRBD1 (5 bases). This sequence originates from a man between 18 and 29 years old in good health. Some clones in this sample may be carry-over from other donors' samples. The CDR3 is CSVEIYREGRAEAFF. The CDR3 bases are TGCAGCGTTGAAATATATAGGGAGGGGAGAGCTGAAGCTTTCTTT.